The entry below describes one T cell receptor beta chain. Its antigen is currently unknown. The repertoire was sequenced with immunoSEQ multiplex PCR; TCRdb's copy has only in-frame clones and lacks some. The sample lists under 150,000 clones, around 94% occurring once. With 2 bases removed from V and 4 bases from J, the gap between germline ends came to 8 bases. CDR3 length equals 13 residues. In germline, CDR1 is MNHEY, CDR2 SVGAGI. The data stem from a study of human thymus T cells. Findings and caveats of the study: Apparent skewing of V and J gene usage characterized both thymic and blood repertoires.

Corrective cardiac operations yielded the resected thymus tissue. This chain links TRBV6-5 with TRBJ1-1, with a weak D call TRBD1 (5 bases). The sequence was collected from a boy younger than two with a congenital heart defect but otherwise immunologically healthy. Sequences were obtained from thymus tissue. The CDR3 loop is CASSYGASTEAFF. The CDR3, as DNA: TGTGCCAGCAGTTACGGGGCTAGCACTGAAGCTTTCTTT.